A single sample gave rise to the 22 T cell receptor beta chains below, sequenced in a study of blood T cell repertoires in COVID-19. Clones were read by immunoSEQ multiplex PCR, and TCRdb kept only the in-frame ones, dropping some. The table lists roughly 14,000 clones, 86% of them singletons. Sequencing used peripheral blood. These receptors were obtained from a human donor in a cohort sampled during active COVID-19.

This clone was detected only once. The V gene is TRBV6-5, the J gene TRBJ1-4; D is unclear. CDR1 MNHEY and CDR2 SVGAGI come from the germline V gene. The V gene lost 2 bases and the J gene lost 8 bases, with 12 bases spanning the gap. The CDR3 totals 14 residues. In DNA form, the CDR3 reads TGTGCCAGCAGTTACGCAGGTGGAGGAGAAAAACTGTTTTTT. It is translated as CASSYAGGGEKLFF.

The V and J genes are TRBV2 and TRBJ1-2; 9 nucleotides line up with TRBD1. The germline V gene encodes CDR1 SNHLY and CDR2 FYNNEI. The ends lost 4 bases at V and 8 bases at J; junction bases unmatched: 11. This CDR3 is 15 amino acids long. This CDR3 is CASSVSPDRGLGYTF. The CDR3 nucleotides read TGTGCCAGCAGTGTTTCCCCGGACAGGGGCCTAGGCTACACCTTC.

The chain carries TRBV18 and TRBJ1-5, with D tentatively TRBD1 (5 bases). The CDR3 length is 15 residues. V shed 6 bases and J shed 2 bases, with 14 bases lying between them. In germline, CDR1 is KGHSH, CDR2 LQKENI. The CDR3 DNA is TGTGCCAGCTCGCCAGGGAGTATGCGCAATCAGCCCCAGCATTTT. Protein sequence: CASSPGSMRNQPQHF.

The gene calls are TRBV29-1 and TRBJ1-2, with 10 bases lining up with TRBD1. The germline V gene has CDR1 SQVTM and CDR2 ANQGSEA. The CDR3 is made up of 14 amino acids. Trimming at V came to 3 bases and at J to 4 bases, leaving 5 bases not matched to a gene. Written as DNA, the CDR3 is TGCAGCGTTGAGGACAGGGGGAGAAGCTATGGCTACACCTTC. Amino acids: CSVEDRGRSYGYTF.

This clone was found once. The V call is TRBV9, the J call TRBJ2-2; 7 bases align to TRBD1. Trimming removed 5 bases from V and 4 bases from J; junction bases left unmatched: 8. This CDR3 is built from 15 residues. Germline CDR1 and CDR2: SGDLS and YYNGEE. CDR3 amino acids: CASSGTELFTGELFF. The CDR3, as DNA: TGTGCCAGCAGTGGGACAGAGTTATTCACCGGGGAGCTGTTTTTT.

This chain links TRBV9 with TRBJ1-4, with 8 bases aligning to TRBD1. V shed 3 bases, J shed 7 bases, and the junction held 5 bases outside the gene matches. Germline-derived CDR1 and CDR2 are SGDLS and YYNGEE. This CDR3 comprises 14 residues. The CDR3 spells CASSGGGTGEKLFF. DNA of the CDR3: TGTGCCAGCAGCGGTGGAGGGACAGGTGAAAAACTGTTTTTT. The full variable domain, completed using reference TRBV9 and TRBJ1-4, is DSGVTQTPKHLITATGQRVTLRCSPRSGDLSVYWYQQSLDQGLQFLIQYYNGEERAKGNILERFSAQQFPDLHSELNLSSLELGDSALYFCASSGGGTGEKLFFGSGTQLSVL.

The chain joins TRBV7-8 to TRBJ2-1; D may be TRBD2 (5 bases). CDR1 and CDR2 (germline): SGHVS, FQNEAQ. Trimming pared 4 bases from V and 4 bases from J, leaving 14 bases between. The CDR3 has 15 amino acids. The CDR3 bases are TGTGCCAGCAGCTGGACGGGGAGCTCATACAATGAGCAGTTCTTC. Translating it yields CASSWTGSSYNEQFF.

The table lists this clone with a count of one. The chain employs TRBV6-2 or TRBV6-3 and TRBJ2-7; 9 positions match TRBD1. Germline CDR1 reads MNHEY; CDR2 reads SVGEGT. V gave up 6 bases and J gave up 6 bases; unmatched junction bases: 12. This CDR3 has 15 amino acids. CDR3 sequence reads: CASSLKGDRVTEQYF. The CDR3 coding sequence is TGTGCCAGCAGCCTAAAGGGGGACAGGGTCACCGAGCAGTACTTC.

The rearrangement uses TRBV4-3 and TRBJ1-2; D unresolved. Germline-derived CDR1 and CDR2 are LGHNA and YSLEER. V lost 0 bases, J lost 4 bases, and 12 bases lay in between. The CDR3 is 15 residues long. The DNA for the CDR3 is TGCGCCAGCAGCCAAGATTGGGCAGAAGTCTATGGCTACACCTTC. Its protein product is CASSQDWAEVYGYTF.

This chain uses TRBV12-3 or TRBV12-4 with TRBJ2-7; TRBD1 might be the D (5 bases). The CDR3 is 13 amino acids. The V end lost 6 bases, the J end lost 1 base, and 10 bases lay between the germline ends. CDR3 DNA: TGTGCCAGCAGCCTGACAGCGTCCTACGAGCAGTACTTC. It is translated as CASSLTASYEQYF.

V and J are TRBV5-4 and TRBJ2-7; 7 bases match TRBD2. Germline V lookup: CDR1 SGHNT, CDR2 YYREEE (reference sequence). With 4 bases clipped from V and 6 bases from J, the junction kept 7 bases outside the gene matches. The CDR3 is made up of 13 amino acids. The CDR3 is CASSPGLRGEQYF. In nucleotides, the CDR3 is TGTGCCAGCAGCCCGGGACTACGAGGCGAGCAGTACTTC.

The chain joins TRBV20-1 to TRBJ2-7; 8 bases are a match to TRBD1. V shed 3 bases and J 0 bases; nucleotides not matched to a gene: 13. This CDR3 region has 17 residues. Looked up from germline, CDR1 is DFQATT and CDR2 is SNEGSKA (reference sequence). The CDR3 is CSASGPTQDRDSYEQYF. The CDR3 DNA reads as TGCAGTGCTAGTGGACCTACCCAGGACAGGGACTCCTACGAGCAGTACTTC.

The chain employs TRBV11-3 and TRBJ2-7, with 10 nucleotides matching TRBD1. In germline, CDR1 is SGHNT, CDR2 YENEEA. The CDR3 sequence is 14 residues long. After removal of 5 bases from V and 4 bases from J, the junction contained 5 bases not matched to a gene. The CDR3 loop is CASSPGTGEYEQYF. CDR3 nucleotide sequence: TGTGCCAGCAGCCCCGGGACAGGGGAATACGAGCAGTACTTC.

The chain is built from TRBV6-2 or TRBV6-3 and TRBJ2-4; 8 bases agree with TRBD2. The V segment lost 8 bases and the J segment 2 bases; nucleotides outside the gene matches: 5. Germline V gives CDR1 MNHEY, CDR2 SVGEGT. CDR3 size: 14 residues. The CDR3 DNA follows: TGTGCCAGCGGCCAGCGGGGGTCCAAAAACATTCAGTACTTC. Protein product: CASGQRGSKNIQYF.

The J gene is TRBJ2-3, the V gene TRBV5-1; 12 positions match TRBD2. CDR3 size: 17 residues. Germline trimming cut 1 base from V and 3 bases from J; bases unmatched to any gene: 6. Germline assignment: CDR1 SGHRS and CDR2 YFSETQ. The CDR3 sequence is CASSLLASGGATDTQYF. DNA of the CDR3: TGCGCCAGCAGCTTGTTGGCTAGCGGGGGGGCAACAGATACGCAGTATTTT.

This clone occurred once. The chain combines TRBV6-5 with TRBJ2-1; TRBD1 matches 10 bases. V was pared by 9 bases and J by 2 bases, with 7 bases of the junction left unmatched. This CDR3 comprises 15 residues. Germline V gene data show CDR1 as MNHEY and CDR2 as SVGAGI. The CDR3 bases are TGTGCCAGTGGCTCTGGGACAGGGGCCTACAATGAGCAGTTCTTC. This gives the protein CASGSGTGAYNEQFF.

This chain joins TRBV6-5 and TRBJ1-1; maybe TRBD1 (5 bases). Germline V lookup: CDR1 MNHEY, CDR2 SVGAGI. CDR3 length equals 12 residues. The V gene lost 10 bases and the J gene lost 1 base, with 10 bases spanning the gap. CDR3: CATGGGNTEAFF. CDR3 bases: TGTGCCACCGGGGGAGGGAACACTGAAGCTTTCTTT.

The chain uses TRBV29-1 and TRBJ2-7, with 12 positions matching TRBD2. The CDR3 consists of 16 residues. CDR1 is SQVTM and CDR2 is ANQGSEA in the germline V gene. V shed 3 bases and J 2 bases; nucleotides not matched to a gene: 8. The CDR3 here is CSVEAPSGGAAYEQYF. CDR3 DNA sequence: TGCAGCGTTGAGGCGCCTAGCGGGGGGGCCGCCTACGAGCAGTACTTC.

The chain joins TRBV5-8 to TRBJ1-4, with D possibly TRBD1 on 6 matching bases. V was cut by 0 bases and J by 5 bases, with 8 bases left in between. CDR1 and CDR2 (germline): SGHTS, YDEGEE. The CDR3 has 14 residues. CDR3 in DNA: TGTGCCAGCAGCTTGGACAGGGCCAATGAAAAACTGTTTTTT. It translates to CASSLDRANEKLFF.

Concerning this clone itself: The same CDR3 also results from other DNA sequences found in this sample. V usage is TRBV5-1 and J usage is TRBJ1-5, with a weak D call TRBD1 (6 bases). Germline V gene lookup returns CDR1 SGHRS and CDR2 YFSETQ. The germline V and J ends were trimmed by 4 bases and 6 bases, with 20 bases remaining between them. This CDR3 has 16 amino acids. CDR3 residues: CASSPRGTGLGQPQHF. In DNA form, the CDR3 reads TGCGCCAGCAGCCCTAGAGGAACAGGGCTAGGTCAGCCCCAGCATTTT.

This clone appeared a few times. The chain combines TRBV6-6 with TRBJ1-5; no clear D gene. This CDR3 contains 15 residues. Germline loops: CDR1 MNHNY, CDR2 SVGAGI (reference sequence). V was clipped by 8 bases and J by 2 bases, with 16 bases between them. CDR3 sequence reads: CASDQTGFGNQPQHF. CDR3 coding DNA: TGTGCCAGCGACCAGACGGGGTTTGGCAATCAGCCCCAGCATTTT.

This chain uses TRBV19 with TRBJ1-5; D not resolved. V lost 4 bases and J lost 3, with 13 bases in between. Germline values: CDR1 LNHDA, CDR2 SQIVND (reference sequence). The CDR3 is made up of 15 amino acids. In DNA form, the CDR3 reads TGTGCCAGTAGTACCGCGGGAGGGCTCAATCAGCCCCAGCATTTT. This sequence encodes CASSTAGGLNQPQHF.